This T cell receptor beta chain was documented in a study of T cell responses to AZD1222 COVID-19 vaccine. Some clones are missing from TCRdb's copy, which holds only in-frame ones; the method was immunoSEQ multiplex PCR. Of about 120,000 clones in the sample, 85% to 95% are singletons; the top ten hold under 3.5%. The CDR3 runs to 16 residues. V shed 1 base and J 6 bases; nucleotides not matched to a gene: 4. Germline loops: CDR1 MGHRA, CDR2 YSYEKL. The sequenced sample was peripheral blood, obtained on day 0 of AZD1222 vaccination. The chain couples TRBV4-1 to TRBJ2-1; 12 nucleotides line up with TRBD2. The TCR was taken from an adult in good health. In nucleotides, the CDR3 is TGCGCCAGCAGCCAAGCAAGGACTAGCGGGATCAATGAGCAGTTCTTC. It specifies CASSQARTSGINEQFF.